The rows below give T cell receptor beta chains drawn from one sample of a study of cytomegalovirus exposure and HLA in healthy donors. Some clones are missing from TCRdb's copy, which holds only in-frame ones; the method was immunoSEQ multiplex PCR. This table has around 220,000 clones, 70% to 90% appearing once. Sequenced material: PBMCs. The receptors were gathered from a woman younger than 35 in good health and CMV-seronegative. CDR3s leave out the opening cysteine and the closing phenylalanine or tryptophan. Each record gives: J gene, V gene, CDR3 protein.

TRBJ2-7 TRBV6-5 ASRVRDRVFGEQY
TRBJ1-5 TRBV19 ASSMGAQPQH
TRBJ2-3 TRBV25-1 TQGRGSTDTQY
TRBJ2-3 TRBV2 ASRERQWRTDTQY
TRBJ1-2 TRBV18 ASSPLDRGGGYT
TRBJ2-3 TRBV27 ASSSATSGYTDTQY
TRBJ2-6 TRBV28 ASSLHSSGANVLT
TRBJ1-1 TRBV27 ASSFSGNTEAF
TRBJ1-2 TRBV10-3 AIRTGERGYT
TRBJ2-7 TRBV5-1 ASSSAPRTDDEQY
TRBJ1-1 TRBV5-1 ASSSGQDTEAF
TRBJ2-7 TRBV15 ATSRNSGYEQY
TRBJ2-3 TRBV7-2 ASSQLAGGTDTQY
TRBJ2-5 TRBV18 ASSPPALKTQY
NA TRBV4-3 ASSQSMAANYEQY
TRBJ1-2 TRBV6-1 ASSQGLDYGYT
TRBJ1-1 TRBV7-9 ASSFAGGGNTEAF
TRBJ1-5 TRBV6-5 ASSYKGANQPQH
TRBJ1-2 TRBV18 ASSLEPTGGYT
TRBJ1-1 TRBV28 ASTGWGGSTEAF
TRBJ2-7 TRBV13 ASSLGAEYEQY
TRBJ2-7 TRBV7-6 ASSLAGTGSYEQY
TRBJ1-4 TRBV7-2 ASSLQGAEKLF
TRBJ2-2 TRBV30 AWSPGINTGELF
TRBJ2-2 TRBV5-1 ASSSGQATGELF
TRBJ2-5 TRBV9 ASSPSPEGLRETQY
TRBJ2-5 TRBV9 ASSVDAGVLETQY
TRBJ1-1 TRBV2 ASSFSGTGGTEAF
TRBJ2-3 TRBV13 ASSSSRSGAGDTQY